Shown below are 4 T cell receptor beta chains from a single sample sequenced in a study of cytomegalovirus exposure and HLA in healthy donors. The PCR contained 60 Vbeta and 13 Jbeta primers. Using immunoSEQ multiplex PCR, the repertoire was profiled, and TCRdb retains in-frame clones only, with some absent. Of fewer than 200,000 clones listed, around 80% are singletons. The sequenced sample was PBMCs. These receptors were taken from a female donor in good health and CMV-seronegative.

The chain recombines TRBV28 with TRBJ2-1; 9 bases align to TRBD2. This CDR3 has 15 residues. J was trimmed by 7 bases and V by 6 bases; bases with no gene match: 10. Germline V lookup: CDR1 MDHEN, CDR2 SYDVKM. This CDR3 is CASSISGRLSNEQFF. DNA of the CDR3: TGTGCCAGCAGCATTAGCGGGAGACTCTCGAATGAGCAGTTCTTC.

This clone was seen a handful of times. The V gene is TRBV11-3, the J gene TRBJ2-2; TRBD2 aligns across 14 bases. The trim removed 5 bases at V and 5 bases at J, leaving 4 bases unmatched. This CDR3 has 16 amino acids. Germline-derived CDR1 and CDR2 are SGHNT and YENEEA. CDR3 sequence: CASSGTSGSLTGELFF. The CDR3 DNA sequence: TGTGCCAGCAGCGGGACTAGCGGGAGCTTGACCGGGGAGCTGTTTTTT.

The genes are TRBV5-4 and TRBJ2-3; D is perhaps TRBD2 (6 bases). Trimming pared 4 bases from V and 3 bases from J, leaving 18 bases between. The CDR3 covers 16 residues. Germline loops: CDR1 SGHNT, CDR2 YYREEE (reference sequence). The CDR3 sequence is CASSPFSRGGTDTQYF. The CDR3 nucleotides are TGTGCCAGCAGCCCGTTTTCGAGGGGAGGTACAGATACGCAGTATTTT.

The CDR3 loop is CASSQDALAGSGELFF. The CDR3 nucleotides read TGTGCCAGCAGCCAAGATGCCCTAGCGGGCTCCGGGGAGCTGTTTTTT. This rearrangement joins TRBV4-2 to TRBJ2-2, with 8 positions matching TRBD2. CDR3 length: 16 amino acids. Losses at the gene ends were 0 bases for V and 6 bases for J; bases not matched to a gene: 6. Germline values: CDR1 LGHNA, CDR2 YNFKEQ.